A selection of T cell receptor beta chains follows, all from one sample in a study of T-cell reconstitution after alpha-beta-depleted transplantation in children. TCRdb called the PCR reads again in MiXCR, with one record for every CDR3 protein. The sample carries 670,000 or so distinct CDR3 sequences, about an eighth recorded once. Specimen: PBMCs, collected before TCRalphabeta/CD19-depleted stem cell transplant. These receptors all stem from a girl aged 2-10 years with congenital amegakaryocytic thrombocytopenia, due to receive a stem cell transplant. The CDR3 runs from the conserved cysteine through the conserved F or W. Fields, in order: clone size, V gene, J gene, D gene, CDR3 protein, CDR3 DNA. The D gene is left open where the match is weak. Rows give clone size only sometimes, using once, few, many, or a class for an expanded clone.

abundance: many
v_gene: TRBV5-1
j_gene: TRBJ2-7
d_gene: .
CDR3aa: CASSPRTPSYEQYF
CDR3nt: TGCGCCAGCAGCCCGAGGACCCCATCCTACGAGCAGTACTTC

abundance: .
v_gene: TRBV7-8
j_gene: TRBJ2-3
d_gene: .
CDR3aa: CASSFGSRVDTQYF
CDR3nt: TGTGCCAGCAGCTTTGGGTCCAGGGTTGATACGCAGTATTTT

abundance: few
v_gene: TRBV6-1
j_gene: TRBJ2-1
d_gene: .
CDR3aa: CASSEATGPFF
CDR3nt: TGTGCCAGCAGTGAAGCGACAGGCCCGTTCTTC

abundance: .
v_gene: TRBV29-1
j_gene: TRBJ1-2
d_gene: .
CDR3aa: CSVEDRQAAYGYTF
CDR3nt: TGCAGCGTTGAAGACCGACAGGCCGCGTATGGCTACACCTTC

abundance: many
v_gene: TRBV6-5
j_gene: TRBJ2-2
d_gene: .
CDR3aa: CASNKQNTGELFF
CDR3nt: TGTGCCAGCAACAAACAAAACACCGGGGAGCTGTTTTTT

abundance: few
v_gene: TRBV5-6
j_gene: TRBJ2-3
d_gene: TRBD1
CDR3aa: CASSRSQGDTDTQYF
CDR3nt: TGTGCCAGCAGCCGAAGTCAGGGGGACACAGATACGCAGTATTTT

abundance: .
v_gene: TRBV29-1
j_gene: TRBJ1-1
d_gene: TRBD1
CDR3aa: CSVGDTGTGINSAFF
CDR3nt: TGCAGCGTTGGGGATACCGGGACAGGTATAAATTCAGCTTTCTTT

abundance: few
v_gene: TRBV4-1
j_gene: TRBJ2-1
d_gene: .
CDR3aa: CASSQPLYNEQFF
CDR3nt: TGCGCCAGCAGCCAGCCACTTTACAATGAGCAGTTCTTC

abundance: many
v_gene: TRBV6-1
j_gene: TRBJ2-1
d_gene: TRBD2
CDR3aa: CASRFEREGHGEQFF
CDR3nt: TGTGCCAGCAGATTTGAGCGGGAGGGCCATGGTGAGCAGTTCTTC

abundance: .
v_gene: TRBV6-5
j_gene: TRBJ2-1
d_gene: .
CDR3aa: CASSYSQGKVNEQFF
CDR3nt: TGTGCCAGCAGTTACTCGCAGGGCAAGGTCAATGAGCAGTTCTTC

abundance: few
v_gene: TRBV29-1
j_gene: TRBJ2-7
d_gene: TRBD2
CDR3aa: CSVGGLAGRYEQYF
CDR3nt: TGCAGCGTTGGTGGACTAGCGGGACGCTACGAGCAGTACTTC

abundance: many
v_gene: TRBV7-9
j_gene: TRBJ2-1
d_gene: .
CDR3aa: CASSPSTNEQFF
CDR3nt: TGTGCCAGCAGCCCTTCGACCAATGAGCAGTTCTTC

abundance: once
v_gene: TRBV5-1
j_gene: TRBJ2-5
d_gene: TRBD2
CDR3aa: CASSLARQRGQETQYF
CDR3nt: TGCGCCAGCAGCTTGGCCCGACAGCGGGGGCAAGAGACCCAGTACTTC

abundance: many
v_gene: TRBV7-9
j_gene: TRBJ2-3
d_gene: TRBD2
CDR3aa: CASSFPLAGGPDTQYF
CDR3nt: TGTGCCAGCAGCTTCCCTTTAGCGGGAGGGCCGGATACGCAGTATTTT

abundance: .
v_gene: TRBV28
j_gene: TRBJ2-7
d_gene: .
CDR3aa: CASGWTAEGYEQYF
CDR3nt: TGTGCCAGCGGGTGGACAGCCGAAGGCTACGAGCAGTACTTC

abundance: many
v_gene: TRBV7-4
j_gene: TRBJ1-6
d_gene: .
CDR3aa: CASSLMRSPLHF
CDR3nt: TGTGCCAGCAGCTTAATGAGATCACCCCTCCACTTT

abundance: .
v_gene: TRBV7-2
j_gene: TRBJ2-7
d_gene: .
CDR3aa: CASSLGGFGTDYEQYF
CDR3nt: TGTGCCAGCAGCTTAGGAGGGTTTGGTACCGACTACGAGCAGTACTTC

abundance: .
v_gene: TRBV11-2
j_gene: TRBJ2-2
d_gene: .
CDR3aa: CASSQTKQLNTGELFF
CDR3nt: TGTGCCAGCAGTCAAACCAAACAGTTGAACACCGGGGAGCTGTTTTTT

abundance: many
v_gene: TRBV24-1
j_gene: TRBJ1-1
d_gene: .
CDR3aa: CAQSRIMNTEAFF
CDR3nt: TGTGCCCAGTCGAGGATCATGAACACTGAAGCTTTCTTT

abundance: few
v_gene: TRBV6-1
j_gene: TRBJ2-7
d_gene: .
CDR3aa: CASTPSPGSYEQYF
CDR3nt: TGTGCCAGCACCCCGAGTCCGGGGTCCTACGAGCAGTACTTC

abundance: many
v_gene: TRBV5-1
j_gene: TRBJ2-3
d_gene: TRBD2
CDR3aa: CASRYFGLDADTQYF
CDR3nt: TGCGCCAGCAGGTATTTTGGACTAGACGCAGATACGCAGTATTTT

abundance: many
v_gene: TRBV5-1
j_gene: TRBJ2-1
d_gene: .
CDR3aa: CASSLGGTSYNEQFF
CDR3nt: TGCGCCAGCAGCTTGGGCGGCACCTCCTACAATGAGCAGTTCTTC

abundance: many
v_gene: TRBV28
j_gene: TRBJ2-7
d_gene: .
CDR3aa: CASSLLGGAYEQYF
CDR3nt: TGTGCCAGCAGTTTATTGGGGGGAGCCTACGAGCAGTACTTC

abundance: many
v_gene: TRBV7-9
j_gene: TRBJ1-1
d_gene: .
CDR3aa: CASIPLKSDLRTEAFF
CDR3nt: TGTGCCAGCATTCCCCTAAAGTCGGATTTAAGGACTGAAGCTTTCTTT

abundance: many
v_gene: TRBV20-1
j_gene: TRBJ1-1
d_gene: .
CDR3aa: CSASAGSRGTEAFF
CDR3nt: TGCAGTGCTAGTGCAGGGTCTAGAGGCACTGAAGCTTTCTTT

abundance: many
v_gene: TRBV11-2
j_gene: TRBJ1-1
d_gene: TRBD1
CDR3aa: CASSSWTGNEAFF
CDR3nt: TGTGCCAGCAGCTCCTGGACAGGGAACGAAGCTTTCTTT

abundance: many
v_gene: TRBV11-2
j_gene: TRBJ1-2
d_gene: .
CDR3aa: CASSLDQWRSYGYTF
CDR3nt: TGTGCCAGCAGCTTAGATCAGTGGCGATCCTATGGCTACACCTTC

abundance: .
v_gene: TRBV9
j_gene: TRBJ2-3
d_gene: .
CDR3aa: CASTKEGRPTDTQYF
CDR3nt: TGTGCCAGCACCAAAGAGGGGAGGCCCACAGATACGCAGTATTTT

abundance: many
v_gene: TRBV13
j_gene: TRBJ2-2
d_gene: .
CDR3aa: CASTFSWLGTGELFF
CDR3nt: TGTGCCAGCACCTTTTCTTGGCTGGGAACCGGGGAGCTGTTTTTT

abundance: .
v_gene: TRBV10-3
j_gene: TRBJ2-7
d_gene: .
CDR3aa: CAISEGGPGYEQYF
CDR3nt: TGTGCCATCAGTGAGGGCGGGCCCGGCTACGAGCAGTACTTC

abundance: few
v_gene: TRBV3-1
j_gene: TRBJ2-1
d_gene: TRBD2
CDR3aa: CASSLAGELSDEQFF
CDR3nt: TGTGCCAGCAGCCTAGCGGGAGAACTTTCCGATGAGCAGTTCTTC

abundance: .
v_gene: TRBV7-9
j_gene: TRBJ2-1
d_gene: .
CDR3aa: CASSLAGEVLEQFF
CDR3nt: TGTGCCAGCAGCTTAGCGGGAGAGGTTCTTGAGCAGTTCTTC

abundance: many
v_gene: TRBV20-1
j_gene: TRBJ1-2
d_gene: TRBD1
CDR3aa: CSAPPGTGYKHDGYTF
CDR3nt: TGCAGTGCCCCCCCCGGGACAGGCTATAAACATGATGGCTACACCTTC

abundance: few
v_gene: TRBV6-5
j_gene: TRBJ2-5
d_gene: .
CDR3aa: CASSYSTRGETQYF
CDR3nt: TGTGCCAGCAGTTACTCGACTAGAGGGGAGACCCAGTACTTC

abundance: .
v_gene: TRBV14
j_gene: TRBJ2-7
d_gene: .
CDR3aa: CASSFAQGSEQYF
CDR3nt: TGTGCCAGCAGCTTCGCCCAGGGAAGCGAGCAGTACTTC

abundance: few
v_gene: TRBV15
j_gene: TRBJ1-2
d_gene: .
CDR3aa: CATSRDPGPNYGYTF
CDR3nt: TGTGCCACCAGCAGAGATCCGGGACCAAACTATGGCTACACCTTC

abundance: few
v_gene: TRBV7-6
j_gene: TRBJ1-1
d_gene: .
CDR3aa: CASSPRGSRTEAFF
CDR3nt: TGTGCCAGCAGCCCCCGCGGGAGTCGGACTGAAGCTTTCTTT